This T cell receptor beta chain was recovered during a study of blood T cell repertoires in COVID-19. Sequenced by immunoSEQ multiplex PCR; TCRdb stores in-frame clones only, minus some. The data contain tens of thousands of clones, around 86% of them singletons. The germline V and J ends were trimmed by 6 bases and 2 bases, with 13 bases remaining between them. CDR3 size: 15 residues. Looked up from germline, CDR1 is MDHEN and CDR2 is SYDVKM. This TCR was recovered from a man between 35 and 55 years old with COVID-19, enrolled during active disease. The chain is built from TRBV28 and TRBJ1-4, with a possible D match to TRBD1 (5 bases). The sample was peripheral blood. CDR3 coding DNA: TGTGCCAGCAGCTCCCCGGGGGAGACTAATGAAAAACTGTTTTTT. Translation gives CASSSPGETNEKLFF.